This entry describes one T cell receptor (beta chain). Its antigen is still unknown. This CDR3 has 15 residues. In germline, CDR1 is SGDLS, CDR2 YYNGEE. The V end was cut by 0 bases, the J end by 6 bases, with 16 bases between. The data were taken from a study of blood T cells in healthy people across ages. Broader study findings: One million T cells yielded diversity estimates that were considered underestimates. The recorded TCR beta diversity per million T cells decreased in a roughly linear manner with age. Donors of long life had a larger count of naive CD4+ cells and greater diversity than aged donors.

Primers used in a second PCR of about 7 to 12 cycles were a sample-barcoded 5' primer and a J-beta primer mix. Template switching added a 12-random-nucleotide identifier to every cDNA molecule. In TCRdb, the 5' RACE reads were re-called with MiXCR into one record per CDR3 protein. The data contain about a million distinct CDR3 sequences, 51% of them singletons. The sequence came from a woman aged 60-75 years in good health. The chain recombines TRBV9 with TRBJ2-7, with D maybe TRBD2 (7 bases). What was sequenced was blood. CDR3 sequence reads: CASSVELRGGGEQYF. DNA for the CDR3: TGTGCCAGCAGCGTAGAACTCCGAGGGGGGGGCGAGCAGTACTTC. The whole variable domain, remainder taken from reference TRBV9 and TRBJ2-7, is DSGVTQTPKHLITATGQRVTLRCSPRSGDLSVYWYQQSLDQGLQFLIQYYNGEERAKGNILERFSAQQFPDLHSELNLSSLELGDSALYFCASSVELRGGGEQYFGPGTRLTVT.